Presented here are 17 T cell receptor beta chains from one specimen sequenced in a study of blood T cell repertoires in COVID-19. The protocol was immunoSEQ multiplex PCR, while the TCRdb copy is restricted to in-frame clones and leaves out a portion. The table includes 110,000 to 150,000 clones, around 81% detected once. The source material was peripheral blood. These receptors came from a woman aged 45 to 65 with acute or convalescent COVID-19.

The chain carries TRBV3-1 (or the pseudogene TRBV3-2) and TRBJ2-7, with D hard to call. V dropped 0 bases and J dropped 2 bases, with 8 bases sitting between them. Germline V gene sequence: CDR1 LGHDT, CDR2 YNNKEL (reference sequence). There are 14 residues in the CDR3. The CDR3 nucleotides read TGTGCCAGCAGCCAAGATGGTCAGGCCTACGAGCAGTACTTC. Its protein is CASSQDGQAYEQYF.

The rearrangement links TRBV12-3 or TRBV12-4 to TRBJ1-2, with D hard to call. The CDR3 loop spans 11 amino acids. Trimming removed 3 bases from V and 7 bases from J, with 6 bases in between. This CDR3 is CASSFFGGYTF. As DNA, the CDR3 is TGTGCCAGCAGTTTTTTCGGTGGCTACACCTTC.

This clone has ten or more counts. The rearrangement uses TRBV6-5 and TRBJ2-7, with D unresolved. Germline CDR1 and CDR2: MNHEY and SVGAGI. This CDR3 has 13 residues. Trimming left V 5 bases short and J 10 bases short, with 18 bases between. The CDR3: CASSPAGAPTQYF. DNA for the CDR3: TGTGCCAGCAGTCCCGCTGGAGCGCCCACCCAGTACTTC.

The rearrangement joins TRBV7-6 to TRBJ2-2; D possibly corresponds to TRBD2 (7 bases). CDR1 is SGHVS and CDR2 is FNYEAQ in the germline V gene. This CDR3 is 14 amino acids long. The chain's CDR3 is CAGGRGPNTGELFF. Here the CDR3 DNA reads TGTGCAGGAGGGCGGGGGCCAAACACCGGGGAGCTGTTTTTT. The variable domain in full, with the rest retrieved from reference TRBV7-6 and TRBJ2-2, is GAGVSQSPRYKVTKRGQDVALRCDPISGHVSLYWYRQALGQGPEFLTYFNYEAQQDKSGLPNDRFSAERPEGSISTLTIQRTEQRDSAMYRCAGGRGPNTGELFFGEGSRLTVL.

The chain combines TRBV7-3 with TRBJ2-5; 10 bases are a match to TRBD2. The CDR3 length is 14 residues. V lost 3 bases to trimming and J lost 2 bases; unmatched junction nucleotides: 0. Germline CDR1 and CDR2: SGHTA and FQGTGA. CDR3 protein: CASSFSGGQETQYF. CDR3 bases: TGTGCCAGCAGCTTTAGCGGGGGGCAAGAGACCCAGTACTTC.

V gene TRBV21-1 combines with J gene TRBJ2-7; the D call of TRBD1 is as the table states it, not checked on the DNA. TRBV21-1 is a recognized pseudogene. This CDR3 contains 17 residues. CDR3 sequence reads: CASSKTRAGGAFYEQYF. In DNA, the CDR3 is TGTGCCAGCAGCAAAACCCGCGCAGGGGGAGCCTTCTACGAGCAGTACTTC.

The gene calls are TRBV5-1 and TRBJ2-7; no reliable D call. The V gene's germline CDR1 is SGHRS and CDR2 YFSETQ. The germline V and J ends were trimmed by 5 bases and 2 bases, with 17 bases remaining between them. The CDR3 has 15 amino acids. For the CDR3, the DNA is TGCGCCAGCAGGAGCCGTGGAGAGAGGCCCTACGAGCAGTACTTC. Translation: CASRSRGERPYEQYF.

The rearrangement uses TRBV7-8 and TRBJ2-1, with D possibly being TRBD1 (5 bases). The V gene lost 7 bases and the J gene lost 0 bases, with 16 bases spanning the gap. The CDR3 totals 16 residues. The germline CDR1 and CDR2 sequences are SGHVS and FQNEAQ. This CDR3 is CASTSPGHSSYNEQFF. The CDR3 region has the DNA TGTGCCAGCACCTCACCCGGACATAGCTCCTACAATGAGCAGTTCTTC.

This chain joins TRBV7-2 and TRBJ1-1, with 8 positions matching TRBD1. J was trimmed by 4 bases and V by 7 bases; bases with no gene match: 8. The CDR3 consists of 14 residues. Germline V CDR1 and CDR2: SGHTA, FQGNSA. CDR3 loop: CASTQTGVSTEAFF. The CDR3 DNA sequence: TGTGCCAGCACCCAGACAGGGGTTAGCACTGAAGCTTTCTTT.

This clone has only one observation. The chain employs TRBV19 and TRBJ2-2; 8 bases align to TRBD1. Germline values: CDR1 LNHDA, CDR2 SQIVND (reference sequence). The length of the CDR3 is 16 residues. V shed 6 bases, J shed 6 bases, and the junction held 12 bases outside the gene matches. CDR3 coding DNA: TGTGCCAGTAGGGGGGGACAGGACAGCCTGTCCGGGGAGCTGTTTTTT. This sequence encodes CASRGGQDSLSGELFF.

The V and J genes are TRBV3-1 (or the pseudogene TRBV3-2) and TRBJ1-3, with D unclear. Trimming removed 0 bases at V and 4 bases at J, with 16 bases between. The CDR3 runs to 17 residues. Germline V gene lookup returns CDR1 LGHDT and CDR2 YNNKEL (reference sequence). CDR3 region: CASSQDSGAQRGNTIYF. CDR3 coding DNA: TGTGCCAGCAGCCAAGATTCGGGAGCCCAAAGGGGAAACACCATATATTTT.

A word on this clone: Other DNA sequences from this sample encode an identical CDR3 as well. The chain is built from TRBV27 and TRBJ1-1; tentatively, D is TRBD1 (6 bases). CDR1 and CDR2 (germline): MNHEY, SMNVEV (reference sequence). V lost 6 bases to trimming and J lost 0 bases, with 11 bases between them. The CDR3 has 14 residues. The chain's CDR3 is CASSPGTMNTEAFF. The CDR3, as DNA: TGTGCCAGCAGCCCCGGGACAATGAACACTGAAGCTTTCTTT.

The V gene is TRBV19, the J gene TRBJ1-2; 9 bases are shared with TRBD1. Germline V gene data show CDR1 as LNHDA and CDR2 as SQIVND (reference sequence). The CDR3 has 13 amino acids. With 7 bases clipped from V and 8 bases from J, the junction kept 8 bases outside the gene matches. CDR3 amino acids: CASMWYRGQGYTF. The CDR3 DNA reads TGTGCCAGTATGTGGTACAGGGGGCAAGGCTACACCTTC.

The chain employs TRBV3-1 (or the pseudogene TRBV3-2) and TRBJ1-3; D call uncertain. The CDR3 runs to 15 residues. V lost 1 base and J lost 4, with 11 bases in between. Germline assignment: CDR1 LGHDT and CDR2 YNNKEL (reference sequence). CDR3 DNA sequence: TGTGCCAGCAGCCAAGCTCGAGGGCCAGGAAACACCATATATTTT. Protein product: CASSQARGPGNTIYF.

A few counts support this clone. V is TRBV5-4 and J is TRBJ1-1; TRBD1 is a possible D gene (5 bases). V was shortened by 2 bases and J by 4 bases, with 12 bases between the two germline ends. Germline CDR1 and CDR2: SGHNT and YYREEE (reference sequence). The CDR3 runs 14 residues. Here the CDR3 reads CASSLDSMTTEAFF. CDR3 DNA sequence: TGTGCCAGCAGCTTAGACAGCATGACCACTGAAGCTTTCTTT.

This chain connects TRBV7-3 to TRBJ2-3, with 12 bases matching TRBD2. V lost 5 bases to trimming and J lost 2 bases; unmatched junction nucleotides: 5. CDR1 SGHTA and CDR2 FQGTGA come from the germline V gene. The length of the CDR3 is 16 residues. The CDR3 coding sequence is TGTGCCAGCAGCGACCGGACTAGCGGGAACACAGATACGCAGTATTTT. Translating it yields CASSDRTSGNTDTQYF.

This chain links TRBV5-1 with TRBJ1-4, with 8 bases identical to TRBD1. This CDR3 has 14 residues. The J segment lost 5 bases and the V segment lost 6 bases, leaving 6 bases of the junction unmatched. Germline CDR1 reads SGHRS; CDR2 reads YFSETQ. In nucleotides, the CDR3 is TGCGCCAGCACACCAGGGGGCCTCAATGAAAAACTGTTTTTT. This translates into CASTPGGLNEKLFF. The full variable domain, completed using reference TRBV5-1 and TRBJ1-4, is KAGVTQTPRYLIKTRGQQVTLSCSPISGHRSVSWYQQTPGQGLQFLFEYFSETQRNKGNFPGRFSGRQFSNSRSEMNVSTLELGDSALYLCASTPGGLNEKLFFGSGTQLSVL.